Listed below are T cell receptor beta chains from one sample, sequenced in a study of Ad26.COV2.S vaccination and SARS-CoV-2 variants. TCRdb's copy holds only in-frame clones and misses some; the assay was immunoSEQ multiplex PCR. The profile shows under 550,000 clones, about nine tenths of them singletons. This sample comprised peripheral blood, obtained in a trial of Ad26.COV2.S vaccine versus placebo. The receptors shown here come from a person between 18 and 60 years old who received the Ad26.COV2.S COVID-19 vaccine or a placebo. Both conserved end residues are part of each CDR3. The D gene is left open where the match is weak. Size tells how often a clone was seen (once, few, many) or the class of an expanded clone, and some rows leave it out.

>TRBJ2-5|NA|TRBV5-4|NA
CASSLTSRDQETQYF
TGTGCCAGCAGCCTGACTAGTCGTGACCAAGAGACCCAGTACTTC
>TRBJ2-7|NA|TRBV19|TRBD1
CASSAPQGAGQYF
TGTGCCAGTAGCGCGCCCCAGGGGGCCGGGCAGTACTTC
>TRBJ2-7|NA|TRBV7-7|NA
CASSLGRVALAPREQYF
TGTGCCAGCAGTTTAGGACGAGTGGCACTAGCCCCGCGAGAGCAGTACTTC
>TRBJ2-2|NA|TRBV6-5|NA
CAGEERAKGGELFF
TGTGCCGGGGAGGAGCGGGCAAAGGGCGGGGAGCTGTTTTTT
>TRBJ1-5|NA|TRBV7-6|NA
CASSLSPGNSNQPQHF
TGTGCCAGCAGCTTATCGCCAGGCAATAGCAATCAGCCCCAGCATTTT
>TRBJ2-3|NA|TRBV5-4|TRBD1
CASSRPGTDLPDTQYF
TGTGCCAGCAGCCGCCCCGGGACAGACTTACCAGATACGCAGTATTTT
>TRBJ2-7|NA|TRBV5-1|TRBD2
CASSLEVLAGLGEQYF
TGCGCCAGCAGCTTGGAAGTTCTAGCGGGATTGGGCGAGCAGTACTTC
>TRBJ2-1|NA|TRBV29-1|NA
CSVPRAGQVSYNEQFF
TGCAGCGTGCCCCGGGCGGGGCAGGTATCCTACAATGAGCAGTTCTTC
>TRBJ2-7|NA|TRBV5-1|NA
CASSLVGIYEQYF
TGCGCCAGCAGCTTGGTAGGTATTTACGAGCAGTACTTC
>TRBJ2-3|NA|TRBV3-1/TRBV3-2|NA
CASSPTATDTQYF
TGTGCCAGCAGCCCGACAGCCACAGATACGCAGTATTTT
>TRBJ2-1|NA|TRBV10-3|TRBD2
CAISVLAGGANEQFF
TGTGCCATCAGTGTGTTAGCGGGAGGAGCCAATGAGCAGTTCTTC
>TRBJ2-7|NA|TRBV29-1|NA
CSVVGSWDEQYF
TGCAGCGTTGTCGGGAGCTGGGATGAGCAGTACTTC
>TRBJ1-5|NA|TRBV6-5|NA
CASTPQGYSNQPQHF
TGTGCCAGCACCCCCCAGGGGTATAGCAATCAGCCCCAGCATTTT
>TRBJ1-4|NA|TRBV25-1|NA
CASSDPVGVGEKLFF
TGTGCCAGCAGTGATCCTGTGGGGGTTGGTGAAAAACTGTTTTTT
>TRBJ1-4|NA|TRBV6-6|NA
CASTLREGGNFEKLFF
TGTGCCAGCACTCTCCGAGAGGGAGGGAATTTTGAAAAACTGTTTTTT
>TRBJ1-6|NA|TRBV4-1|NA
CASSLTQGGTYNSPLHF
TGCGCCAGCAGCCTAACCCAAGGGGGAACCTATAATTCACCCCTCCACTTT
>TRBJ2-5|NA|TRBV28|TRBD2
CASSLTAGGETQYF
TGTGCCAGCAGTTTAACTGCCGGGGGGGAGACCCAGTACTTC
>TRBJ2-2|once|TRBV5-1|NA
CASSWGATGRNTGELFF
TGCGCCAGCAGCTGGGGGGCGACAGGGCGAAACACCGGGGAGCTGTTTTTT
>TRBJ2-7|NA|TRBV5-4|TRBD2
CASSRAGTSGSYEQYF
TGTGCCAGCAGCAGGGCCGGGACTAGCGGGAGTTACGAGCAGTACTTC
>TRBJ2-2|NA|TRBV7-3|NA
CASSLGTGELFF
TGTGCCAGCAGCTTAGGCACCGGGGAGCTGTTTTTT
>TRBJ2-3|NA|TRBV9|NA
CASSVEASRTDTQYF
TGTGCCAGCAGCGTAGAGGCTAGCCGCACAGATACGCAGTATTTT
>TRBJ2-7|NA|TRBV9|TRBD2
CASSGSGSLHEQYF
TGTGCCAGCAGCGGTAGCGGGAGTCTCCACGAGCAGTACTTC
>TRBJ2-3|NA|TRBV30|NA
CAWTQTTDTQYF
TGTGCCTGGACGCAGACCACAGATACGCAGTATTTT
>TRBJ1-2|NA|TRBV28|NA
CASSRPGVGGYTF
TGTGCCAGTTCGCGGCCTGGAGTGGGCGGCTACACCTTC
>TRBJ2-2|NA|TRBV10-1|TRBD2
CASSDPTSGSPGELFF
TGCGCCAGCAGTGATCCGACTAGCGGGAGTCCCGGGGAGCTGTTTTTT
>TRBJ2-1|NA|TRBV7-3|NA
CASSLGPLIGEQFF
TGTGCCAGCAGCTTAGGGCCGCTAATAGGGGAGCAGTTCTTC
>TRBJ2-6|NA|TRBV6-2/TRBV6-3|NA
CASSYSGSGGANVLTF
TGTGCCAGCAGTTACTCAGGGTCAGGTGGGGCCAACGTCCTGACTTTC
>TRBJ1-1|NA|TRBV19|NA
CASTSPLTTVNTEAFF
TGTGCCAGTACCTCCCCACTTACGACAGTGAACACTGAAGCTTTCTTT
>TRBJ2-2|NA|TRBV29-1|TRBD2
CSVFVGLAGVGELFF
TGCAGCGTTTTTGTAGGACTAGCGGGAGTCGGGGAGCTGTTTTTT
>TRBJ2-2|NA|TRBV7-2|TRBD1
CASSWTGNTGELFF
TGTGCCAGCAGCTGGACAGGGAACACCGGGGAGCTGTTTTTT
>TRBJ2-3|NA|TRBV6-1|TRBD2
CASSDRLAGGRDTQYF
TGTGCCAGCAGTGATCGACTAGCGGGAGGGCGGGATACGCAGTATTTT
>TRBJ2-1|NA|TRBV5-1|NA
CASTPGSHEQFF
TGCGCCAGCACCCCAGGGTCCCATGAGCAGTTCTTC
>TRBJ2-7|NA|TRBV20-1|NA
CSAPASYEQYF
TGCAGTGCACCTGCTTCGTACGAGCAGTACTTC
>TRBJ2-7|NA|TRBV7-9|NA
CASSLEGATYEQYF
TGTGCCAGCAGCTTAGAAGGCGCCACCTACGAGCAGTACTTC
>TRBJ2-2|NA|TRBV7-6|NA
CASSNLAGSTGELFF
TGTGCCAGCAGTAACCTTGCCGGGTCCACCGGGGAGCTGTTTTTT
>TRBJ2-7|NA|TRBV9|NA
CASSVGGEFAYEQYF
TGTGCCAGCAGCGTAGGAGGGGAATTTGCCTACGAGCAGTACTTC
>TRBJ2-1|NA|TRBV30|NA
CASFLGVDNNEQFF
TGTGCCAGCTTTTTAGGCGTCGATAACAATGAGCAGTTCTTC
>TRBJ2-7|once|TRBV6-5|NA
CASRVIGGGSYEQYF
TGTGCCAGCAGAGTCATAGGGGGGGGCTCCTACGAGCAGTACTTC
>TRBJ2-3|NA|TRBV6-2/TRBV6-3|NA
CASSYPWTVFTDTQYF
TGTGCCAGCAGTTACCCCTGGACAGTTTTCACAGATACGCAGTATTTT
>TRBJ1-2|NA|TRBV28|TRBD1
CASSFLTGGPYGYTF
TGTGCCAGCAGTTTCCTGACAGGGGGTCCATATGGCTACACCTTC
>TRBJ2-2|NA|TRBV6-2/TRBV6-3|NA
CASSYWTNTGELFF
TGTGCCAGCAGTTATTGGACTAATACCGGGGAGCTGTTTTTT
>TRBJ2-5|NA|TRBV29-1|NA
CSVKEGAKSEETQYF
TGCAGCGTTAAAGAAGGGGCCAAGTCCGAAGAGACCCAGTACTTC
>TRBJ2-5|NA|TRBV20-1|NA
CSARKETQYF
TGCAGTGCTAGGAAGGAGACCCAGTACTTC
>TRBJ2-3|NA|TRBV18|TRBD2
CASSRQQTSGRYESTDTQYF
TGTGCCAGCTCACGACAACAGACTAGCGGGAGGTACGAGAGCACAGATACGCAGTATTTT
>TRBJ2-1|NA|TRBV29-1|NA
CSVEDGLQFF
TGCAGCGTTGAAGATGGATTGCAGTTCTTC
>TRBJ1-1|NA|TRBV10-3|NA
CAISETGAYTEAFF
TGTGCCATCAGTGAAACAGGAGCGTACACTGAAGCTTTCTTT
>TRBJ1-4|NA|TRBV4-1|NA
CASRVQATNEKLFF
TGCGCCAGCAGGGTTCAGGCAACTAATGAAAAACTGTTTTTT
>TRBJ2-3|NA|TRBV7-8|NA
CASSPLVGNSGTGDTQYF
TGTGCCAGCAGCCCCCTAGTAGGGAACTCCGGGACCGGAGATACGCAGTATTTT
>TRBJ1-1|NA|TRBV27|TRBD1
CASRTGVGTEAFF
TGTGCCAGCAGGACAGGGGTAGGAACTGAAGCTTTCTTT
>TRBJ1-1|NA|TRBV6-5|NA
CASSWGTEAFF
TGTGCCAGCAGTTGGGGCACTGAAGCTTTCTTT
>TRBJ2-1|NA|TRBV6-4|TRBD1
CASRDRGLLRQFF
TGTGCCAGCAGGGACAGGGGGTTGTTGCGGCAGTTCTTC
>TRBJ2-5|few|TRBV5-1|NA
CASSLVVGAGQETQYF
TGCGCCAGCAGCTTGGTTGTGGGCGCGGGGCAAGAGACCCAGTACTTC
>TRBJ2-1|once|TRBV28|NA
CASTPKIFFGNEQFF
TGTGCCAGCACTCCGAAGATCTTCTTTGGCAATGAGCAGTTCTTC
>TRBJ2-1|NA|TRBV9|TRBD2
CASSPRLAGSNEQFF
TGTGCCAGCAGCCCACGACTAGCGGGATCGAATGAGCAGTTCTTC
>TRBJ2-7|NA|TRBV5-6|NA
CASSLRTRSSYEQYF
TGTGCCAGCAGCTTGCGGACGAGGAGCTCCTACGAGCAGTACTTC
>TRBJ2-5|NA|TRBV18|NA
CASSPIRDTSGQQDF
TGTGCCAGCTCACCAATCCGAGACACATCAGGCCAGCAGGACTTC
>TRBJ2-7|NA|TRBV6-2/TRBV6-3|NA
CASSYHRERGFYEQYF
TGTGCCAGCAGTTACCACAGGGAAAGGGGTTTCTACGAGCAGTACTTC
>TRBJ2-2|NA|TRBV19|NA
CASSISPGANTGELFF
TGTGCCAGTAGTATATCACCAGGAGCAAACACCGGGGAGCTGTTTTTT
>TRBJ2-1|NA|TRBV25-1|TRBD2
CASSGLAGVSEQFF
TGTGCCAGCAGTGGACTAGCGGGAGTGAGTGAGCAGTTCTTC